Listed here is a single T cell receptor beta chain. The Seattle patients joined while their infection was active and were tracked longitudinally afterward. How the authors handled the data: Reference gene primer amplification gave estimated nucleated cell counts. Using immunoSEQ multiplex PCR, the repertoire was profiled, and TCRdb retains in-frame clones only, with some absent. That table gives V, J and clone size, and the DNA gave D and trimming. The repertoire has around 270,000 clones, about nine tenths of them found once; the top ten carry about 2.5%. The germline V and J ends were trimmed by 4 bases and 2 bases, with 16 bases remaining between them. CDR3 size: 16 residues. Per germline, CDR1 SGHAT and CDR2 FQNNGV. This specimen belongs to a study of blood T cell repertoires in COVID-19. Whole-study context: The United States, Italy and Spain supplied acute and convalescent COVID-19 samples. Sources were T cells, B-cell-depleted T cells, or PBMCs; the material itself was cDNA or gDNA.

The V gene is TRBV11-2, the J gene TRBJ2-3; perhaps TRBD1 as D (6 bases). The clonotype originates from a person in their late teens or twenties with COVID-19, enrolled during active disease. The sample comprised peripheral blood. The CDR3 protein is CASSSPGQTNTDTQYF. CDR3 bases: TGTGCCAGCAGCTCTCCGGGACAAACTAACACAGATACGCAGTATTTT.